The clone carrying this TCR beta chain was seen a handful of times. Trimming took 3 bases from V and 4 from J; bases not matched to a gene: 3. The germline V gene encodes CDR1 SGHNT and CDR2 YYREEE (reference sequence). This CDR3 is 15 amino acids long. The data were taken from a study of T cell responses to AZD1222 COVID-19 vaccine. Assay: immunoSEQ multiplex PCR; the TCRdb copy retains only in-frame clones and omits some. The sample includes some 100,000 clones, 85% to 90% of them seen just once. Source: peripheral blood, taken on day 0 of AZD1222 vaccination. The chain combines TRBV5-4 with TRBJ2-7, with 14 bases aligning to TRBD2. The origin of this receptor is an adult in good health. For the CDR3, the DNA is TGTGCCAGCAGCTCGGGACTAGCGGGGGAGTACGAGCAGTACTTC. This translates into CASSSGLAGEYEQYF. The entire variable domain, with the rest obtained from reference TRBV5-4 and TRBJ2-7, is as follows: ETGVTQSPTHLIKTRGQQVTLRCSSQSGHNTVSWYQQALGQGPQFIFQYYREEENGRGNFPPRFSGLQFPNYSSELNVNALELDDSALYLCASSSGLAGEYEQYFGPGTRLTVT.